A selection of T cell receptor beta chains follows, all from one sample in a study of T cell responses to AZD1222 COVID-19 vaccine. Using immunoSEQ multiplex PCR, the repertoire was profiled, and TCRdb retains in-frame clones only, with some absent. The sample has about 75,000 clones, over 75% seen once; the top ten hold 18%. The sequencing here drew on peripheral blood, taken 28 days after the second AZD1222 dose. These receptor sequences come from an adult who received the AZD1222 COVID-19 vaccine. Each CDR3 is given with its conserved first and last residue. D genes are given only for firm matches. Some rows mark clone size as missing; the rest say once, few, many or name a class of expanded clone.

once,TRBV7-8,NA,TRBJ1-2,CASSPYSDYGYTF,TGTGCCAGCAGCCCGTACTCAGACTATGGCTACACCTTC
NA,TRBV7-8,TRBD1,TRBJ1-5,CASSLGRRRQGELMSNQPQHF,TGTGCCAGCAGCTTAGGTAGGAGGAGACAGGGGGAATTAATGAGCAATCAGCCCCAGCATTTT
NA,TRBV4-2,TRBD1,TRBJ2-3,CASSQDGSTGARDTQYF,TGTGCCAGCAGCCAAGACGGTTCAACAGGGGCTAGGGATACGCAGTATTTT
few,TRBV2,NA,TRBJ1-2,CASSETNRPKGFNYGYTF,TGTGCCAGCAGTGAAACTAACCGCCCAAAGGGTTTTAACTATGGCTACACCTTC
NA,TRBV5-4,TRBD1,TRBJ1-2,CASSQGQTSNYGYTF,TGTGCCAGCAGCCAGGGACAGACGTCTAACTATGGCTACACCTTC
NA,TRBV28,NA,TRBJ1-1,CASSLILQGVAFF,TGTGCCAGCAGTTTGATATTACAGGGTGTAGCTTTCTTT
NA,TRBV24-1,NA,TRBJ2-1,CATSDPGYNEQFF,TGTGCCACCAGTGATCCGGGGTACAATGAGCAGTTCTTC
few,TRBV2,TRBD1,TRBJ2-5,CASRMTGSEETQYF,TGTGCCAGCAGAATGACAGGGTCGGAAGAGACCCAGTACTTC
NA,TRBV7-9,TRBD1,TRBJ1-4,CASSGHRGATSYNEKLFF,TGTGCCAGCAGCGGGCACAGGGGGGCCACTTCGTATAATGAAAAACTGTTTTTT
NA,TRBV28,NA,TRBJ1-1,CASSSGNTEAFF,TGTGCCAGCAGTTCCGGGAACACTGAAGCTTTCTTT
NA,TRBV7-6,NA,TRBJ1-1,CASSLVPSAAEAFF,TGTGCCAGCAGCTTAGTTCCGTCGGCAGCTGAAGCTTTCTTT
NA,TRBV6-2/TRBV6-3,TRBD1,TRBJ2-2,CASTPYRQGIFAGELFF,TGTGCCAGCACCCCTTACCGACAGGGCATTTTTGCCGGGGAGCTGTTTTTT
NA,TRBV27,TRBD2,TRBJ2-2,CASSFSGGGTGELFF,TGTGCCAGCAGTTTCTCGGGAGGGGGAACCGGGGAGCTGTTTTTT
NA,TRBV5-4,TRBD1,TRBJ1-3,CASSFPGQGSTIYF,TGTGCCAGCAGCTTTCCGGGACAGGGGAGCACCATATATTTT
NA,TRBV5-1,TRBD1,TRBJ1-1,CASSQDGTGRAHAFF,TGCGCCAGCAGCCAGGACGGGACAGGCAGGGCGCATGCTTTCTTT
NA,TRBV9,TRBD1,TRBJ1-6,CASSEGGQANSPLHF,TGTGCCAGCAGCGAGGGGGGACAGGCCAATTCACCCCTCCACTTT
NA,TRBV7-2,NA,TRBJ1-6,CASSSFNSLHF,TGTGCCAGCAGCTCGTTTAACTCACTCCACTTT
few,TRBV7-2,NA,TRBJ1-1,CASSFQSVNTEAFF,TGTGCCAGCAGCTTTCAGAGCGTTAACACTGAAGCTTTCTTT
NA,TRBV6-1,NA,TRBJ1-3,CASSDQGAGNTIYF,TGTGCCAGCAGTGACCAGGGTGCCGGAAACACCATATATTTT
once,TRBV10-2,TRBD1,TRBJ1-2,CASSEGQGDGYTF,TGCGCCAGCAGTGAGGGGCAGGGGGACGGCTACACCTTC
NA,TRBV7-9,TRBD1,TRBJ1-1,CASSLIDRGNTEAFF,TGTGCCAGCAGCTTGATTGACAGGGGGAACACTGAAGCTTTCTTT
NA,TRBV19,NA,TRBJ1-2,CASSIRGGQNYGYTF,TGTGCCAGTAGCATCCGGGGGGGGCAGAACTATGGCTACACCTTC
NA,TRBV7-8,NA,TRBJ1-4,CASSDRDRFGTTNEKLFF,TGTGCCAGCAGCGACCGAGACAGGTTCGGGACAACTAATGAAAAACTGTTTTTT
NA,TRBV27,TRBD1,TRBJ2-3,CASRHIPGQGTDTQYF,TGTGCCAGCAGACACATTCCGGGACAGGGCACAGATACGCAGTATTTT
NA,TRBV4-1,NA,TRBJ2-7,CASSPTSSDPPYEQYF,TGCGCCAGCAGCCCTACCTCTAGCGATCCACCCTACGAGCAGTACTTC
NA,TRBV5-6,TRBD2,TRBJ2-3,CASSLRAGADTQYF,TGTGCCAGCAGCTTGAGGGCGGGAGCGGATACGCAGTATTTT
NA,TRBV7-2,NA,TRBJ1-1,CASSVGRANTEAFF,TGTGCCAGCAGCGTCGGCAGGGCCAACACTGAAGCTTTCTTT
once,TRBV11-2,NA,TRBJ2-7,CASSLAQGNEQYF,TGTGCCAGCAGCTTAGCCCAGGGAAACGAGCAGTACTTC
NA,TRBV9,TRBD1,TRBJ2-7,CASSFRGGGYEQYF,TGTGCCAGCAGCTTTCGAGGGGGCGGATACGAGCAGTACTTC
NA,TRBV3-1/TRBV3-2,NA,TRBJ1-3,CASSHQEQTSGNTIYF,TGTGCCAGCAGCCACCAGGAACAGACCTCTGGAAACACCATATATTTT
NA,TRBV5-1,TRBD1,TRBJ2-5,CASSLTPGQGLETQYF,TGCGCCAGCAGCTTGACCCCGGGACAGGGGTTGGAGACCCAGTACTTC
once,TRBV6-5,NA,TRBJ2-2,CASRLSSGELFF,TGTGCCAGCAGGCTGAGCTCCGGGGAGCTGTTTTTT
NA,TRBV11-1,NA,TRBJ2-7,CASSFATSYEQYF,TGTGCCAGCAGCTTCGCCACATCCTACGAGCAGTACTTC
NA,TRBV5-6,NA,TRBJ2-5,CASSLGPTQGETQYF,TGTGCCAGCAGCTTAGGCCCTACACAAGGAGAGACCCAGTACTTC
NA,TRBV7-2,NA,TRBJ2-3,CASSLQVGGSQYF,TGTGCCAGCAGCTTACAGGTGGGGGGCTCGCAGTATTTT
few,TRBV3-1/TRBV3-2,NA,TRBJ2-5,CASSQDPGPRETQYF,TGTGCCAGCAGCCAAGATCCCGGCCCCCGAGAGACCCAGTACTTC
NA,TRBV6-1,TRBD1,TRBJ2-3,CASSEWTGANTDTQYF,TGTGCCAGCAGTGAATGGACAGGAGCCAATACAGATACGCAGTATTTT
once,TRBV7-2,NA,TRBJ1-5,CASSLLGYNQPQHF,TGTGCCAGCAGCTTACTGGGTTACAATCAGCCCCAGCATTTT
NA,TRBV9,NA,TRBJ1-2,CASSDSAWGYTF,TGTGCCAGCAGCGACTCCGCCTGGGGCTACACCTTC
NA,TRBV5-1,NA,TRBJ2-1,CASSLSTGTGLEQFF,TGCGCCAGCAGCTTGTCTACAGGGACCGGTCTAGAGCAGTTCTTC
NA,TRBV7-2,NA,TRBJ2-7,CASSPSDVSSYEQYF,TGTGCCAGCAGCCCGTCGGACGTGAGCTCCTACGAGCAGTACTTC
NA,TRBV5-1,NA,TRBJ1-1,CASSLGQMMNTEAFF,TGCGCCAGCAGCTTGGGACAGATGATGAACACTGAAGCTTTCTTT
NA,TRBV5-5,NA,TRBJ1-1,CASSLGWGRNTEAFF,TGTGCCAGCAGCTTGGGTTGGGGGAGGAACACTGAAGCTTTCTTT
NA,TRBV18,NA,TRBJ1-1,CASSPEWTEAFF,TGTGCCAGCTCACCGGAATGGACTGAAGCTTTCTTT
NA,TRBV7-2,NA,TRBJ1-5,CASSFGWNNQPQHF,TGTGCCAGCAGCTTTGGTTGGAACAATCAGCCCCAGCATTTT
many,TRBV7-2,NA,TRBJ1-3,CASSLNRRNTIYF,TGTGCCAGCAGCTTAAACCGAAGAAACACCATATATTTT
NA,TRBV5-6,NA,TRBJ2-2,CASSVQATGELFF,TGTGCCAGCAGCGTACAGGCGACCGGGGAGCTGTTTTTT
NA,TRBV7-2,NA,TRBJ2-6,CASIPRGGNSGANVLTF,TGTGCCAGCATCCCCCGGGGCGGAAACTCTGGGGCCAACGTCCTGACTTTC
NA,TRBV5-1,TRBD1,TRBJ2-1,CASSPRQGAGGEQFF,TGCGCCAGCAGCCCTAGACAGGGGGCAGGGGGTGAGCAGTTCTTC
once,TRBV19,NA,TRBJ2-7,CASSMRRQSSYEQYF,TGTGCCAGTAGTATGAGGAGACAGTCCTCCTACGAGCAGTACTTC
few,TRBV24-1,TRBD1,TRBJ2-1,CATSDIRDRANEQFF,TGTGCCACCAGTGACATCCGGGACAGGGCTAATGAGCAGTTCTTC
once,TRBV18,NA,TRBJ2-2,CASSPIDYGELFF,TGTGCCAGCTCACCAATCGACTACGGGGAGCTGTTTTTT
NA,TRBV2,NA,TRBJ2-4,CASSEGGGQAKNIQYF,TGTGCCAGCAGTGAAGGAGGTGGCCAAGCCAAAAACATTCAGTACTTC
NA,TRBV28,NA,TRBJ1-2,CASSAQVGQGYTF,TGTGCCAGCAGTGCACAGGTCGGGCAGGGCTACACCTTC
NA,TRBV11-2,NA,TRBJ1-1,CASGRNTEAFF,TGTGCCAGCGGGCGGAACACTGAAGCTTTCTTT
NA,TRBV30,TRBD1,TRBJ1-6,CACPFGTAYNSPLHF,TGTGCCTGCCCTTTCGGGACAGCCTATAATTCACCCCTCCACTTT
once,TRBV12-5,TRBD1,TRBJ1-3,CASGLPRQGLSGNTIYF,TGTGCTAGTGGTTTGCCGCGACAGGGCCTCTCTGGAAACACCATATATTTT
NA,TRBV2,NA,TRBJ2-6,CASSKSGLSGANVLTF,TGTGCCAGCAGTAAATCAGGGCTCTCTGGGGCCAACGTCCTGACTTTC